These T cell receptor beta chains were read from a single sample in a study of T cells after yellow fever vaccination. Via MiXCR, TCRdb re-called the 5' RACE reads, giving one row per CDR3 protein. The sample includes fewer than 400,000 distinct CDR3 sequences, 6% to 8% seen only once; the top ten take over 12%. The sequenced sample was PBMCs, obtained 5 days after the yellow fever booster vaccination. These receptors were taken from a man younger than 45 who received the YFV17D yellow fever vaccine. The CDR3 runs from the conserved cysteine through the conserved F or W. The D gene is left open where the match is weak. A clone size is listed for some rows: how often the clone was seen (once, few, many), or a class if it is expanded.

TRBJ1-4,TRBV19,TRBD1,-,TGTGCCAGCGAAACAGGGGTCGGCGAAAAACTGTTTTTT,CASETGVGEKLFF
TRBJ2-1,TRBV20-1,-,-,TGCAGTGCTCCCCCCTTAGCGAGCTCCTACAATGAGCAGTTCTTC,CSAPPLASSYNEQFF
TRBJ1-4,TRBV7-2,-,-,TGTGCCAGCAGCTTCGACAGGAGATCAAAACTGTTTTTT,CASSFDRRSKLFF
TRBJ2-3,TRBV7-3,TRBD2,few,TGTGCCAGCAGCAAAGGACTAGCGGGGGCACAGGGGGCGCAGTATTTT,CASSKGLAGAQGAQYF
TRBJ2-5,TRBV25-1,-,few,TGTGCCAGCAGTGAATCCAGACTATGGCAGACCCAGTACTTC,CASSESRLWQTQYF
TRBJ1-4,TRBV5-1,-,-,TGCGCCAGCAGCCTACAGGGCCTTGATGAAAAACTGTTTTTT,CASSLQGLDEKLFF
TRBJ2-7,TRBV7-2,TRBD1,-,TGTGCCAGCAGCTTGCGGACAGGTTACTACGAGCAGTACTTC,CASSLRTGYYEQYF
TRBJ2-7,TRBV28,TRBD2,-,TGTGCCAGCAGTCCACTCACTAGCGGGAGGTTGCTGTACTTC,CASSPLTSGRLLYF
TRBJ2-2,TRBV2,TRBD2,many,TGTGCCAGCAGTTGGGCGGGAGGCACCGGGGAGCTGTTTTTT,CASSWAGGTGELFF
TRBJ2-5,TRBV5-1,-,-,TGCGCCAGCAGCTCGGGGTCTGTGAGGGAGACCCAGTACTTC,CASSSGSVRETQYF
TRBJ2-7,TRBV7-2,-,-,TGTGCCAGCAGCTTGACAGCGGCCGCTACCGAGCAGTACTTC,CASSLTAAATEQYF
TRBJ1-1,TRBV5-5,TRBD1,many,TGTGCCAGCAGCCTTGGACAGGTGAACACTGAAGCTTTCTTT,CASSLGQVNTEAFF
TRBJ2-7,TRBV27,-,few,TGTGCCAGCAGTCACGGGACCCGCCGGGAGCAGTACTTC,CASSHGTRREQYF
TRBJ1-5,TRBV20-1,-,many,TGCAGTGCTAGCGAGAATAGCAATCAGCCCCAGCATTTT,CSASENSNQPQHF
TRBJ2-3,TRBV20-1,-,few,TGCAGTGCAAGAGTAGGAGGGAGAGGCACAGATACGCAGTATTTT,CSARVGGRGTDTQYF
TRBJ1-1,TRBV7-2,-,many,TGTGCCAGCAAGACTTCCCTTATTCAGGGCAGCAGCACTGAAGCTTTCTTT,CASKTSLIQGSSTEAFF
TRBJ2-2,TRBV18,TRBD1,-,TGTGCCAGCTCCATGGGGACAGGGCTATCGGGAGTGAGCACCGGGGAGCTGTTTTTT,CASSMGTGLSGVSTGELFF
TRBJ2-5,TRBV20-1,-,-,TGCAGTGCTCTAAAGCCGGGGCTCCCCGCGGAGACCCAGTACTTC,CSALKPGLPAETQYF
TRBJ2-7,TRBV20-1,TRBD2,many,TGCAGTGCTAGAGGACTAGCGGGAGTTTCAGGGCAGTACTTC,CSARGLAGVSGQYF
TRBJ2-2,TRBV24-1,-,few,TGTGCCACCAGTGGACTTAAAAACACCGGGGAGCTGTTTTTT,CATSGLKNTGELFF
TRBJ2-7,TRBV5-6,-,few,TGTGCCAGCAGCTTGACAGCAGCGGGTGCCGTCTCCTACGAGCAGTACTTC,CASSLTAAGAVSYEQYF
TRBJ2-6,TRBV27,-,many,TGTGCCAGCAGTTTCTCCCGGGTGGCTGGGGCCAACGTCCTGACTTTC,CASSFSRVAGANVLTF